This T cell receptor beta chain is drawn from a study of cytomegalovirus exposure and HLA in healthy donors. Vbeta (60) and Jbeta (13) primers were used in the PCR. Measured with immunoSEQ multiplex PCR; TCRdb has only the in-frame clones, and not every one. Counted here are about 200,000 clones, roughly 80% occurring once; the ten biggest clones make up around 6%. Germline values: CDR1 SNHLY, CDR2 FYNNEI. The trim removed 6 bases at V and 4 bases at J, leaving 9 bases unmatched. The CDR3 has 16 amino acids. Though nominally healthy at sampling, donors likely had unrecorded immune exposures. The source is a man aged 35 to 55 in good health and CMV-seropositive. V usage is TRBV2 and J usage is TRBJ2-3; 11 positions agree with TRBD2. Material: PBMCs. This CDR3 reads CASRTTSGSGSDTQYF. In nucleotides, the CDR3 is TGTGCCAGCAGGACAACTAGCGGGAGCGGGTCAGATACGCAGTATTTT. Variable domain in full (rest from reference TRBV2 and TRBJ2-3): EPEVTQTPSHQVTQMGQEVILRCVPISNHLYFYWYRQILGQKVEFLVSFYNNEISEKSEIFDDQFSVERPDGSNFTLKIRSTKLEDSAMYFCASRTTSGSGSDTQYFGPGTRLTVL.